This TCR beta chain comes out of a study of T cell responses to AZD1222 COVID-19 vaccine. General study points: It should be noted that donors were predominantly white British and more often female, and clonal diversity was possibly underestimated. There were vaccine-associated CD4 TCRs across spike, dominant at 160-218 and 743-854.

The table came from immunoSEQ multiplex PCR; TCRdb's copy has only in-frame clones and leaves some out. The sample includes roughly 120,000 clones, approximately 85% of them seen just once. This clone came up a few times. Its target is not known. From germline, CDR1 is SGHTA and CDR2 FQGNSA. Between the trimmed V and J ends, which lost 4 bases and 5 bases, there was a span of 18 bases. The CDR3 is made up of 16 amino acids. The sequence was obtained from an adult in good health. V gene TRBV7-2 combines with J gene TRBJ2-1, with no clear D. Sequenced here: peripheral blood, sampled on day 0 of MenACWY control vaccination. CDR3 region: CASSSDVYQSHNEQFF. Written as DNA, the CDR3 is TGTGCCAGCAGCTCGGACGTATATCAAAGCCACAATGAGCAGTTCTTC.